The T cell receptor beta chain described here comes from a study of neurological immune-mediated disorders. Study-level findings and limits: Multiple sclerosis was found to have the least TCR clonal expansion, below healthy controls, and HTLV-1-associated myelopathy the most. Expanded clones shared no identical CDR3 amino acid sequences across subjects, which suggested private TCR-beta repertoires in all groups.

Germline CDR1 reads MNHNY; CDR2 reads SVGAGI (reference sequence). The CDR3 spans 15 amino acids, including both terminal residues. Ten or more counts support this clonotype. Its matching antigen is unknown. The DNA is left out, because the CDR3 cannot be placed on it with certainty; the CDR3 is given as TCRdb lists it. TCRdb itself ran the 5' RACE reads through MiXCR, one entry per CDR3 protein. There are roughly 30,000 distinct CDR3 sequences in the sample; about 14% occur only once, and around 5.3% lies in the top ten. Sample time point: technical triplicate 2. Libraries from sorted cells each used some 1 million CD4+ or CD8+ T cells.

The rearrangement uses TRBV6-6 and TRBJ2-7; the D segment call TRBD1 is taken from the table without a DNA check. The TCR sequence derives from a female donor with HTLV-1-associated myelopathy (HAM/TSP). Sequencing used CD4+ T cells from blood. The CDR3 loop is CASSSSGHTSYEQYF.